This TCR beta chain was documented in a study of blood T cells in healthy people across ages (dated by TCRdb to the mid-2010s). For the wider study: In model experiments, roughly one uniquely barcoded TCR beta cDNA molecule per two T cells was captured by template switching. The study measured age-related changes in TCR beta repertoire diversity using deep sequencing normalized with unique cDNA molecular identifiers. The donors were split into four age groups: young (average about 16 years), middle-aged (roughly 39), aged (roughly 68) and long-lived (82). To avoid experimental bias, donors of different ages were distributed randomly across sequencing lanes. For two donors (one aged 18 to 29 and one aged 80 or older), the study analyzed two additional independent replicas of 1 million unique cDNA reads from the same blood draw. Broad study findings and their caveats: Compared with the aged group, more naive CD4+ T cells, fewer expanded clones and increased TCR diversity were shown by the long-lived group, suggesting age selection. Since profiling was done on bulk unsorted PBMCs, naive and antigen-experienced compartments could not be conclusively compared. Total diversity estimates from one million sequenced T cells were considered lower bounds and underestimates. Observed TCR beta diversity per million T cells fell roughly linearly with age, and a significant reduction was already apparent by age approximately 40. A strong correlation was found between observed TCR beta diversity and the percentage of naive T cells measured by flow cytometry. Donor CMV infection status was unknown, potentially confounding age-related changes in expanded clonotypes.

A remark on this clonotype: What antigen it recognizes has not been identified. The sample holds no much larger clone one base away, and base qualities are not on file.

Library prep was done by 5' RACE. The instrument was an Illumina HiSeq 2500. A second PCR of roughly 6 to 11 cycles was performed with a sample-barcoded 5' primer and a J-beta primer mix. A unique molecular identifier was introduced onto each TCR beta cDNA molecule by a template-switch 5' adaptor carrying 12 random nucleotides. Each sample yielded at least 3 million CDR3-containing paired-end reads. First-strand cDNA was synthesized from all RNA with the Mint cDNA synthesis kit, primed by a TRBC-specific oligonucleotide. Following uracil-DNA glycosylase treatment, a first 18-cycle PCR with universal primers M1SS and BC2_uni_R was performed on all cDNA. In the paper's pipeline: For normalization, 1 million high-quality reads, each with a distinct molecular identifier, were randomly selected from each sample. Reads sharing molecular identifiers were discarded rather than binned into consensus sequences. CDR3 identification, clonotype clustering and error correction used MiTCR with a Q25 quality threshold and the strictest error-elimination algorithm. A nonparametric unseen species model with Euler transformation was used to estimate lower-bound total TCR beta diversity. In TCRdb, the public reads were trimmed at Q25 with fastp and aligned with MiXCR, with productive beta chains retained. Rows are combined by CDR3 protein, so each entry shows the most common genes and DNA. These V and J calls are TCRdb output, not the study's own analysis. This sample holds 1.2 million to 1.5 million distinct CDR3 sequences; around 42% were observed only once. The ten largest make up 6.5% to 10% of the sample.

Systemically healthy Caucasian individuals from Russia, some 40 in total and aged roughly 6 to 100 years, were included as donors. Around 10 milliliters of peripheral blood were collected from each donor into EDTA-treated Vacutainer tubes. Ficoll-Paque density-gradient centrifugation was used to isolate PBMCs, with at least 6.5 million obtained per sample. Trizol reagent was used to extract total RNA from PBMCs, with at least 6 micrograms per sample. Naive CD45RAhigh/CD27high T cell percentages were measured by flow cytometry on a PBMC aliquot from every donor. What was sequenced was blood. The sequence was collected from a young woman in good health.

Here the CDR3 is given as CSATRMGNTEAFF. The bases read TGCAGTGCGACACGGATGGGAAACACTGAAGCTTTCTTT. The chain employs TRBV20-1 and TRBJ1-1; confidence is insufficient to name the D gene. At the junction V is shortened by 6 bases and J by 2 bases, with 13 bases in between. Via the germline V gene (reference sequence), CDR1 is DFQATT and CDR2 SNEGSKA. The cysteine opens and the phenylalanine closes a CDR3 of 13 amino acids. Only the CDR3 region is kept as DNA, spanning 39 bases read in frame from base 1.